This T cell receptor beta chain was observed in a study of molecular identifiers for immune sequencing clone quantification. TCRdb passed the PCR reads through MiXCR, listing each CDR3 protein once. The data hold hundreds of thousands of distinct CDR3 sequences, with less than 30% observed a single time. Germline V CDR1 and CDR2: MNHNY, SVGAGI (reference sequence). V lost 7 bases to trimming and J lost 0 bases, with 13 bases between them. This CDR3 has 15 residues. The chain uses TRBV6-6 and TRBJ1-3; D possibly corresponds to TRBD1 (6 bases). Specimen: naive CD8+ T cells from blood, with Jurkat cell RNA spiked in. Described subset: FACS-sorted CD8+CD4-CCR7+CD45RA+ naive T cells. The receptor comes from a human donor in good health. Some libraries in this study had Jurkat cell RNA spiked in. The CDR3 here is CASTYMTGSGNTIYF. The CDR3 region has the DNA TGTGCCAGCACCTATATGACAGGCTCTGGAAACACCATATATTTT.